The rows below give T cell receptor beta chains drawn from one sample of a study of technical replicates of blood from a few donors. Generated by immunoSEQ multiplex PCR, the TCRdb table keeps only in-frame clones and is missing some. The repertoire consists of tens of thousands of clones, with roughly 86% occurring once and the leading ten covering less than 6.5%. Sequenced material: PBMCs. These receptors all come from a human donor in good health. Some clones in this sample may be carry-over from other donors' samples. Both conserved end residues are part of each CDR3. The order of the fields is clone size, J gene, V gene, D gene, CDR3 DNA, CDR3 protein. The D gene is left open where the match is weak. For some rows the clone size is stated as once, few or many, or as a class when expanded; others skip it.

clone_size: .; j_call: TRBJ2-6; v_call: TRBV6-6; d_call: .; cdr3_nt: TGTGCCAGCAGTCTGACAGGTTCTGGGGCCAACGTCCTGACTTTC; cdr3_aa: CASSLTGSGANVLTF
clone_size: .; j_call: TRBJ1-1; v_call: TRBV29-1; d_call: .; cdr3_nt: TGCAGCACATCCTTTATTAGACAGGTAGAGGCTTTCTTT; cdr3_aa: CSTSFIRQVEAFF
clone_size: .; j_call: TRBJ1-2; v_call: TRBV2; d_call: .; cdr3_nt: TGTGCCAGCAGTGAAGTAGGCGGTGGCTACACCTTC; cdr3_aa: CASSEVGGGYTF
clone_size: .; j_call: TRBJ2-3; v_call: TRBV27; d_call: TRBD2; cdr3_nt: TGTGCCAGCGGACTAGCGGGAGGGTCTGATACGCAGTATTTT; cdr3_aa: CASGLAGGSDTQYF
clone_size: .; j_call: TRBJ1-2; v_call: TRBV5-6; d_call: TRBD1; cdr3_nt: TGTGCCAGCAGCTTTCGCCCCTATCAAGGGGGCTTATATGGCTACACCTTC; cdr3_aa: CASSFRPYQGGLYGYTF
clone_size: .; j_call: TRBJ1-2; v_call: TRBV10-3; d_call: .; cdr3_nt: TGTGCCACAACCGGACAGACTAACTATGGCTACACCTTC; cdr3_aa: CATTGQTNYGYTF
clone_size: many; j_call: TRBJ1-1; v_call: TRBV15; d_call: .; cdr3_nt: TGTGCCACCAGCAGAGATTTATTGCAGACTGAAGCTTTCTTT; cdr3_aa: CATSRDLLQTEAFF
clone_size: .; j_call: TRBJ1-1; v_call: TRBV27; d_call: .; cdr3_nt: TGTGCCAGCAGTTTGAGACAAGTGAACACTGAAGCTTTCTTT; cdr3_aa: CASSLRQVNTEAFF
clone_size: .; j_call: TRBJ1-1; v_call: TRBV30; d_call: .; cdr3_nt: TGTGCCTGGAGTGTACAGATCTCCACTGAAGCTTTCTTT; cdr3_aa: CAWSVQISTEAFF
clone_size: .; j_call: TRBJ1-3; v_call: TRBV4-1; d_call: .; cdr3_nt: TGCGCCAGCAGCCATGGGAGCTCTGGAAACACCATATATTTT; cdr3_aa: CASSHGSSGNTIYF
clone_size: once; j_call: TRBJ2-1; v_call: TRBV18; d_call: .; cdr3_nt: TGTGCCAGCTCACCGGGGACTGCCTACAATGAGCAGTTCTTC; cdr3_aa: CASSPGTAYNEQFF
clone_size: .; j_call: TRBJ2-1; v_call: TRBV4-2; d_call: .; cdr3_nt: TGTGCCAGCAGCCAAGGGTCTGGAGGCGACTACAATGAGCAGTTCTTC; cdr3_aa: CASSQGSGGDYNEQFF
clone_size: once; j_call: TRBJ2-1; v_call: TRBV5-1; d_call: TRBD2; cdr3_nt: TGCGCCAGCACCAATAGCGGGGGGGCCCACAATGAGCAGTTCTTC; cdr3_aa: CASTNSGGAHNEQFF
clone_size: .; j_call: TRBJ2-7; v_call: TRBV7-6; d_call: .; cdr3_nt: TGTGCCAGCAGCTCGACGTGGGGGCGCGAGCAGTACTTC; cdr3_aa: CASSSTWGREQYF
clone_size: .; j_call: TRBJ1-6; v_call: TRBV5-1; d_call: .; cdr3_nt: TGCGCCAGCAGCCGGGGAAACGCCGGGTCACCCCTCCACTTT; cdr3_aa: CASSRGNAGSPLHF
clone_size: .; j_call: TRBJ2-2; v_call: TRBV6-5; d_call: TRBD1; cdr3_nt: TGTGCCAGCAGTTTCTCAGGACTACAGGGGGCCGGGGAGCTGTTTTTT; cdr3_aa: CASSFSGLQGAGELFF
clone_size: .; j_call: TRBJ2-5; v_call: TRBV10-2; d_call: TRBD2; cdr3_nt: TGCGCCAGCAGCGCCGGGACTAGCAGCGAGACCCAGTACTTC; cdr3_aa: CASSAGTSSETQYF
clone_size: .; j_call: TRBJ2-1; v_call: TRBV7-7; d_call: TRBD1; cdr3_nt: TGTGCCAGCAGCCTCGGGACAGGGGGTGGCGGTGAGCAGTTCTTC; cdr3_aa: CASSLGTGGGGEQFF
clone_size: .; j_call: TRBJ2-7; v_call: TRBV18; d_call: .; cdr3_nt: TGTGCCAGCTCACCACCGCCAGGCTCCTACGAGCAGTACTTC; cdr3_aa: CASSPPPGSYEQYF
clone_size: .; j_call: TRBJ2-5; v_call: TRBV5-8; d_call: TRBD1; cdr3_nt: TGTGCCAGCAGCCGAGGGACAGGTGGAGAGACCCAGTACTTC; cdr3_aa: CASSRGTGGETQYF
clone_size: .; j_call: TRBJ2-4; v_call: TRBV23-1; d_call: .; cdr3_nt: TGCGCCAGCAGTCAGTCCCTCACCCGTCGGGCCAAAAACATTCAGTACTTC; cdr3_aa: CASSQSLTRRAKNIQYF
clone_size: .; j_call: TRBJ2-1; v_call: TRBV27; d_call: .; cdr3_nt: TGTGCCAGCAGTTCCCCCCCGGGGTATGATGGTGAGCAGTTCTTC; cdr3_aa: CASSSPPGYDGEQFF
clone_size: .; j_call: TRBJ2-7; v_call: TRBV29-1; d_call: .; cdr3_nt: TGCAGCGTCCTGGGACTTCGAGAGCAGTACTTC; cdr3_aa: CSVLGLREQYF
clone_size: .; j_call: TRBJ1-1; v_call: TRBV7-9; d_call: TRBD1; cdr3_nt: TGTGCCAGCAGCACCCGACAGGGGCCGAACACTGAAGCTTTCTTT; cdr3_aa: CASSTRQGPNTEAFF
clone_size: .; j_call: TRBJ1-5; v_call: TRBV6-1; d_call: .; cdr3_nt: TGTGCCAGCATTCGGGTCGGTAATAGCAATCAGCCCCAGCATTTT; cdr3_aa: CASIRVGNSNQPQHF
clone_size: few; j_call: TRBJ2-7; v_call: TRBV29-1; d_call: TRBD2; cdr3_nt: TGCAGCGTTGGTGGTCTAGCGGCCGCAGTGCAGTACTTC; cdr3_aa: CSVGGLAAAVQYF
clone_size: .; j_call: TRBJ1-1; v_call: TRBV4-2; d_call: TRBD1; cdr3_nt: TGTGCCAGCAGCCAAGATTTTACAGGGGGTACCACTGAAGCTTTCTTT; cdr3_aa: CASSQDFTGGTTEAFF
clone_size: .; j_call: TRBJ2-7; v_call: TRBV5-1; d_call: .; cdr3_nt: TGCGCCAGCAGCTTGTCGGACGGACTATCCCACGAGCAGTACTTC; cdr3_aa: CASSLSDGLSHEQYF
clone_size: .; j_call: TRBJ2-3; v_call: TRBV7-3; d_call: TRBD2; cdr3_nt: TGTGCCAGCAGCCATCCGGGACTAGACCCAGATACGCAGTATTTT; cdr3_aa: CASSHPGLDPDTQYF
clone_size: .; j_call: TRBJ1-5; v_call: TRBV4-3; d_call: .; cdr3_nt: TGCGCCAGCAGCCAAGGACCTGGAGGCAATCAGCCCCAGCATTTT; cdr3_aa: CASSQGPGGNQPQHF
clone_size: .; j_call: TRBJ1-5; v_call: TRBV6-5; d_call: TRBD1; cdr3_nt: TGTGCCAGCAGTAGGGGACAGGGGGCTCAGCCCCAGCATTTT; cdr3_aa: CASSRGQGAQPQHF
clone_size: .; j_call: TRBJ1-6; v_call: TRBV12-5; d_call: .; cdr3_nt: TGTGCTAGTGCCCTAAACAGAGGGAATTCACCCCTCCACTTT; cdr3_aa: CASALNRGNSPLHF